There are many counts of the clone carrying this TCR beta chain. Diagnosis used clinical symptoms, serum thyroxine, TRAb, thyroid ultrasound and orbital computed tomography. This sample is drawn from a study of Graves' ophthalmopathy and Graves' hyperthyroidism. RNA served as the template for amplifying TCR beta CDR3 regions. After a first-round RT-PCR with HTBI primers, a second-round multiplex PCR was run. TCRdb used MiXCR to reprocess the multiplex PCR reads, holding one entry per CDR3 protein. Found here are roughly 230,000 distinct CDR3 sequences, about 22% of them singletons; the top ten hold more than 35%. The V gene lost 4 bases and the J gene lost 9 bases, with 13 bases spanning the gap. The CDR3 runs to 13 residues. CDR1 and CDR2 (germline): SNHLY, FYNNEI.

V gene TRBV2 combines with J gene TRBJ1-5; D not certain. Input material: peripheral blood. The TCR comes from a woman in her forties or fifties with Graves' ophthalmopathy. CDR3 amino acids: CASSGTAWGPQHF. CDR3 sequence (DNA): TGTGCCAGCAGTGGGACGGCCTGGGGGCCCCAGCATTTT.